This is a list of T cell receptor beta chains from one sample in a study of T cells in Graves' hyperthyroidism and ophthalmopathy. Each CDR3 protein is one row after TCRdb ran MiXCR on the multiplex PCR reads. The sample consists of fewer than 750,000 distinct CDR3 sequences, more than 14% of them appearing once. Sequencing input: blood. The origin of the receptors is a woman between 45 and 60 years old with Graves' ophthalmopathy. Both conserved end residues are part of each CDR3. D genes are given only for firm matches. A clone size is listed for some rows: how often the clone was seen (once, few, many), or a class if it is expanded.

j_gene	v_gene	abundance	d_gene	CDR3nt	CDR3aa
TRBJ2-1	TRBV7-2	many	NA	TGTGCCAGCAGCTTCCGGGACTCGTACAATGAGCAGTTCTTC	CASSFRDSYNEQFF
TRBJ2-3	TRBV9	many	NA	TGTGCCAGCAGCGTCTCCAGGGCAGATACGCAGTATTTT	CASSVSRADTQYF
TRBJ2-1	TRBV7-9	many	NA	TGTGCCAGCAGCCCACCTGTTATGGACAATGAGCAGTTCTTC	CASSPPVMDNEQFF
TRBJ2-5	TRBV4-2	many	NA	TGTGCCAGCAGCCAAGGGCAGGCCCAGTACTTC	CASSQGQAQYF
TRBJ2-3	TRBV20-1	many	NA	TGCAGTGTTGCCCCTGGGGATACGCAGTATTTT	CSVAPGDTQYF
TRBJ2-3	TRBV12-3/TRBV12-4	many	NA	TGTGCCAGCAGTTTTTTAGATACGCAGTATTTT	CASSFLDTQYF
TRBJ2-7	TRBV7-3	NA	NA	TGTGCCAGCAGCTCGAAATCAAAACCCTCGGGCGAGCAGTACTTC	CASSSKSKPSGEQYF
TRBJ2-1	TRBV12-3/TRBV12-4	many	TRBD2	TGTGCCAGCGTCAGGGGAGCGGGAGGCAATGAGCAGTTCTTC	CASVRGAGGNEQFF
TRBJ2-5	TRBV11-2	many	TRBD2	TGTGCCAGCAGCTTTGTCAGCGGGAGATTCGGAGAGACCCAGTACTTC	CASSFVSGRFGETQYF
TRBJ2-1	TRBV7-9	many	TRBD2	TGTGCCAGCAGCTTCATTCGGGTTACTAGCGGGAGCAATGAGCAGTTCTTC	CASSFIRVTSGSNEQFF
TRBJ1-5	TRBV6-1	many	TRBD1	TGTGCCAGCAGAGGGACAGGGGATAATCAGCCCCAGCATTTT	CASRGTGDNQPQHF
TRBJ2-7	TRBV27	many	TRBD2	TGTGCCAGCAGTTCAACTAGCGGGAGTAAATACGAGCAGTACTTC	CASSSTSGSKYEQYF
TRBJ1-1	TRBV3-1	many	NA	TGTGCCAGCAGCCACTGGGACCGTTTGGGCGCTTTCTTT	CASSHWDRLGAFF
TRBJ1-5	TRBV20-1	NA	TRBD1	TGCCCATGGGACAGGGGTTTCCATATACGGGATCAGCCCCAGCATTTT	CPWDRGFHIRDQPQHF
TRBJ2-2	TRBV7-9	NA	NA	TGTGCCAGCAGCTCCACAGGGTTAGGAAACACCGGGGAGCTGTTTTTT	CASSSTGLGNTGELFF
TRBJ1-2	TRBV4-3	many	TRBD1	TGCGCCAGCAGCCAAGACGCCGGGACAGGGGGCGGTGGCTACACCTTC	CASSQDAGTGGGGYTF
TRBJ1-2	TRBV27	many	NA	TGTGCCAGCAGTTCCCCGACCTCTGGGGACTATGGCTACACCTTC	CASSSPTSGDYGYTF
TRBJ2-2	TRBV15	many	NA	TGTGCCACCAGCAGAGATCGTATAGGGCCGCGCCTAACGAACACCGGGGAGCTGTTTTTT	CATSRDRIGPRLTNTGELFF
TRBJ2-2	TRBV7-3	many	TRBD2	TGTGCCAGCAGCCAGACTAGCGGGAGAGGCACCGGGGAGCTGTTTTTT	CASSQTSGRGTGELFF
TRBJ2-7	TRBV7-8	many	NA	TGTGCCAGCAGCTTGGACGGACGGTCGGAGCAGTACTTC	CASSLDGRSEQYF